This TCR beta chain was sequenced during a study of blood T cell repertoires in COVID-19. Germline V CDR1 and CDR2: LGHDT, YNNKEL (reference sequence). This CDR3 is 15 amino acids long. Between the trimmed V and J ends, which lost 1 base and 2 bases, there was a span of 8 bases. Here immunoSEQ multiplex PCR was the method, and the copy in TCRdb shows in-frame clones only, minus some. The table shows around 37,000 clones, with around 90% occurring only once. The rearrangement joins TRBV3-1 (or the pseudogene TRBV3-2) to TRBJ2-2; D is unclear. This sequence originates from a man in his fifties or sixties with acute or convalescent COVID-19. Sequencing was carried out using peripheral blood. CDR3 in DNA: TGTGCCAGCAGCCAAGGACTTCTTAACACCGGGGAGCTGTTTTTT. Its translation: CASSQGLLNTGELFF.